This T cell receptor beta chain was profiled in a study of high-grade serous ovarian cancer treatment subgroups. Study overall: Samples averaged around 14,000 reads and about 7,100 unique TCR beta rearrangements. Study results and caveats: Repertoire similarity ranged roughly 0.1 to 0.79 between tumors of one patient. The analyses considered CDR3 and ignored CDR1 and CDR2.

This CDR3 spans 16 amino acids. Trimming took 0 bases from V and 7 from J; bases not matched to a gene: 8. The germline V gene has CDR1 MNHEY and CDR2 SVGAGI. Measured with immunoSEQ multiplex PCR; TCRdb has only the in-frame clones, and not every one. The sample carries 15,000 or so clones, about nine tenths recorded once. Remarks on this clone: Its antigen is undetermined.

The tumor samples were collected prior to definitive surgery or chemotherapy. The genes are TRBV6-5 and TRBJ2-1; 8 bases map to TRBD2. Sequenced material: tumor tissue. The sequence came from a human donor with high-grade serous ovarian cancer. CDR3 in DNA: TGTGCCAGCAGTTACTCCTTTTCGGGGGGGCCGAATGAGCAGTTCTTC. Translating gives CASSYSFSGGPNEQFF.